The 13 T cell receptor beta chains below come from one sample, sequenced in a study of blood T cell repertoires in COVID-19. TCRdb keeps only in-frame clones here, not all; method: immunoSEQ multiplex PCR. This table has more than 150,000 clones, 86% appearing once. The specimen sequenced was peripheral blood. These receptors all come from a man in his 70s with active or convalescent COVID-19.

The chain is built from TRBV7-2 and TRBJ2-7, with a tentative D call TRBD2 (5 bases). The ends were cut back, 5 bases at V and 7 bases at J, with 12 bases in the middle. The CDR3 runs 12 residues. Germline CDR1 SGHTA, CDR2 FQGNSA. DNA for the CDR3: TGTGCCAGCAGCCCCGGCGGGCTTGAGCAGTACTTC. This gives the protein CASSPGGLEQYF.

This clone was observed a single time. The chain employs TRBV29-1 and TRBJ2-3, with a weak D call TRBD1 (5 bases). This CDR3 has 15 residues. Germline-derived CDR1 and CDR2 are SQVTM and ANQGSEA. V was clipped by 7 bases and J by 0 bases, with 17 bases between them. The DNA for the CDR3 is TGCAGCGGTCGGTCGACAGCGACTAGCACAGATACGCAGTATTTT. Amino acid sequence: CSGRSTATSTDTQYF.

J is TRBJ2-3 and V is TRBV10-3, with D possibly TRBD1 on 6 matching bases. The germline gives CDR1 ENHRY, CDR2 SYGVKD. Trimming stripped 3 bases from V and 1 base from J, with 14 bases between. The CDR3 has 16 amino acids. The DNA of the CDR3 is TGTGCCATCAGTGAAACAGGGCCCAGGGGCACAGATACGCAGTATTTT. It translates to CAISETGPRGTDTQYF.

This chain links TRBV6-6 with TRBJ2-7; tentatively, D is TRBD2 (6 bases). Germline V gives CDR1 MNHNY, CDR2 SVGAGI (reference sequence). V lost 6 bases and J 2 bases, leaving 17 bases between the germline ends. The CDR3 has 15 residues. The DNA for the CDR3 is TGTGCCAGCAGCACCGGTGGAGGGTGGGCCTACGAGCAGTACTTC. Protein sequence: CASSTGGGWAYEQYF.

The genes are TRBV11-3 and TRBJ2-2; the D is unclear. CDR3 size: 12 residues. Germline CDR1 is SGHNT and CDR2 is YENEEA. Trimming took 4 bases from V and 6 from J, leaving 6 bases between them. The CDR3 is CASSSTPGELFF. The CDR3 coding sequence is TGTGCCAGCAGCTCGACTCCCGGGGAGCTGTTTTTT.

The chain is built from TRBV4-1 and TRBJ1-1; 8 bases align to TRBD1. This CDR3 contains 15 residues. CDR1 MGHRA and CDR2 YSYEKL come from the germline V gene. The J segment lost 3 bases and the V segment lost 1 base, leaving 4 bases of the junction unmatched. CDR3 DNA: TGCGCCAGCAGCCAAGGTTACAGGGGGGACACTGAAGCTTTCTTT. Protein sequence: CASSQGYRGDTEAFF.

This clone occurred once. J is TRBJ2-5 and V is TRBV5-4; 13 bases fit TRBD2. The CDR3 extends over 15 amino acids. The V gene's germline CDR1 is SGHNT and CDR2 YYREEE (reference sequence). Unmatched junction bases numbered 5, after V lost 4 bases and J lost 5 bases. Written as DNA, the CDR3 is TGTGCCAGCAGCATACGACTAGCGGGAGGTGAGACCCAGTACTTC. This encodes CASSIRLAGGETQYF.

The V gene is TRBV6-2 or TRBV6-3, the J gene TRBJ2-1, with 14 positions matching TRBD2. After removal of 4 bases from V and 9 bases from J, the junction contained 8 bases not matched to a gene. CDR3 size: 16 residues. CDR1 is MNHEY and CDR2 is SVGEGT in the germline V gene. The CDR3 DNA follows: TGTGCCAGCAGTTCTCCGGGACTAGCGGGGGTTGGTGAGCAGTTCTTC. Its translation is CASSSPGLAGVGEQFF.

The chain employs TRBV27 and TRBJ2-3; 7 bases agree with TRBD2. Germline V gene sequence: CDR1 MNHEY, CDR2 SMNVEV (reference sequence). This CDR3 has 14 residues. J lost 14 bases, V lost 3 bases, and 14 bases had no gene match. The DNA of the CDR3 is TGTGCCAGCAGTTTTTGGCCGGGACTAATGGCTCTGTATTTT. Residues: CASSFWPGLMALYF.

The chain recombines TRBV10-3 with TRBJ2-6; 7 nucleotides match TRBD1. With V trimmed by 2 bases and J by 0 bases, 7 bases remained unmatched. The CDR3 length is 18 residues. Germline V gene sequence: CDR1 ENHRY, CDR2 SYGVKD. Here the CDR3 reads CAISEPGTAISGANVLTF. The DNA of the CDR3 is TGTGCCATCAGTGAGCCCGGGACAGCGATCTCTGGGGCCAACGTCCTGACTTTC.

The genes are TRBV7-9 and TRBJ2-1; 8 bases line up with TRBD2. Germline V gives CDR1 SEHNR, CDR2 FQNEAQ (reference sequence). Trimming took 8 bases from V and 8 from J; bases not matched to a gene: 5. The CDR3 totals 12 residues. Written as DNA, the CDR3 is TGTGCCAGCGCCCACGGGGGGGATGAGCAGTTCTTC. Its protein is CASAHGGDEQFF.

This chain uses TRBV3-1 (or the pseudogene TRBV3-2) with TRBJ2-2, with 7 bases that match TRBD2. Trimming at V came to 0 bases and at J to 5 bases, leaving 0 bases not matched to a gene. Looked up from germline, CDR1 is LGHDT and CDR2 is YNNKEL (reference sequence). The CDR3 extends over 14 amino acids. CDR3 DNA sequence: TGTGCCAGCAGCCAAGAGGGGGGGACCGGGGAGCTGTTTTTT. This translates into CASSQEGGTGELFF.

In this sample, this clone turned up once. The chain joins TRBV11-2 to TRBJ1-2; the D gene is possibly TRBD1 (6 bases). CDR3 length: 15 residues. V lost 5 bases and J lost 6, with 19 bases in between. CDR1 and CDR2 (germline): SGHAT, FQNNGV. The CDR3 nucleotides read TGTGCCAGCAGCCAGCCTGGACAGAGGACAGATGGCTACACCTTC. Protein product: CASSQPGQRTDGYTF.